This T cell receptor beta chain came from a study of blood T cells in healthy people across ages. The V gene's germline CDR1 is SQVTM and CDR2 ANQGSEA. CDR3 length: 10 residues. Trimming took off 4 bases at V and 6 bases at J, with 6 bases between the two ends. A second PCR, run for about 7 to 11 cycles, used a sample-barcoded 5' primer plus a J-beta primer mix. TCRdb redid the calling of the 5' RACE reads with MiXCR, one entry per CDR3 protein. The sample gives 1.5 million to 2 million distinct CDR3 sequences, roughly 28% of which show up once; approximately 7.7% is in the top ten. The chain has TRBV29-1 and TRBJ1-1; unclear D gene. The sequencing input was blood. This receptor was identified in a woman aged 25 to 39 in good health. CDR3 nucleotide sequence: TGCAGCGTTGCGGACCCTGAAGCTTTCTTT. It encodes CSVADPEAFF.